The sequence of this T cell receptor beta chain was determined in a study of T-cell reconstitution after alpha-beta-depleted transplantation in children. This clonotype has just a few counts. The CDR3 totals 15 residues. CDR1 and CDR2 (germline): SGHRS, YFSETQ. Trimming removed 4 bases at V and 0 bases at J, with 14 bases between. Preparing the TCRbeta library involved the use of unique molecular identifiers. TCRdb redid the calling of the PCR reads with MiXCR, one entry per CDR3 protein. The data show about a million distinct CDR3 sequences, around 30% seen once. The V call is TRBV5-1, the J call TRBJ2-7; D perhaps matches TRBD2 (6 bases). The TCR was taken from a boy younger than two who had a stem cell transplant for SCID, so the T cells may come from the graft donor. Sequenced material: PBMCs, mostly from graft donor cells, taken 360 days after TCRalphabeta/CD19-depleted stem cell transplant. CDR3 in DNA: TGCGCCAGCAGCCCCAGGGAGGTTAGCTCCTACGAGCAGTACTTC. Protein product: CASSPREVSSYEQYF.